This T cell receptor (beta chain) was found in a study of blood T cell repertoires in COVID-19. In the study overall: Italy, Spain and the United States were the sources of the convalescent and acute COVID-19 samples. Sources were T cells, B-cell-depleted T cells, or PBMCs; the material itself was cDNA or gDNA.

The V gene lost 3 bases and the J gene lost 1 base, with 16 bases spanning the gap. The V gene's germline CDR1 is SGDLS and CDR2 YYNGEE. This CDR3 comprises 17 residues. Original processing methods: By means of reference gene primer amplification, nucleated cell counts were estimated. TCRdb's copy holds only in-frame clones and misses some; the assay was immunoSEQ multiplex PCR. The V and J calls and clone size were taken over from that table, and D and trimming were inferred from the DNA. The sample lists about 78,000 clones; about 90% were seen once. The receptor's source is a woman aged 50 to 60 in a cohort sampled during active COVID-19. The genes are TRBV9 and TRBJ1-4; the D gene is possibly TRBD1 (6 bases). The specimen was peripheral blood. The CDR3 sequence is CASSGQGSWQTNEKLFF. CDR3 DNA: TGTGCCAGCAGCGGCCAGGGGAGTTGGCAAACTAATGAAAAACTGTTTTTT. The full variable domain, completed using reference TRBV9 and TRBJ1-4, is DSGVTQTPKHLITATGQRVTLRCSPRSGDLSVYWYQQSLDQGLQFLIQYYNGEERAKGNILERFSAQQFPDLHSELNLSSLELGDSALYFCASSGQGSWQTNEKLFFGSGTQLSVL.